This TCR beta chain comes out of a study of beta chain features in type 1 diabetes. This clone has more than one count but fewer than ten. The antigen is undetermined. A read error may produce the germline difference seen at one junction end. Study-level results: In type 1 diabetes patients, VDJ junctions had fewer insertions; deletions at these junctions were more frequent. For Type 1 diabetes patients, all four CD4+ subsets carried TCRB CDR3s that were moderately but significantly shorter.

TCRB transcripts that were expressed got sequenced, as all of the isolated RNA had been reverse transcribed. Measured with immunoSEQ multiplex PCR; TCRdb has only the in-frame clones, and not every one. The data show about 150,000 clones, 10% to 13% seen once. Germline CDR1 is MNHNS and CDR2 is SASEGT. This CDR3 spans 12 amino acids. This chain links TRBV6-1 with TRBJ2-7; no clear D gene. Sequences were obtained from central memory CD4+ T cells from blood. This TCR was sampled from a man younger than 45 with type 1 diabetes. CDR3 residues: CASSEARYEQYF. Here the CDR3 DNA reads TGTGCCAGCAGCGAAGCCCGCTACGAGCAGTACTTC.